The 27 T cell receptor beta chains in this list originate from one sample, sequenced in a study of control samples from healthy donors and cancer patients. Clones were sequenced by immunoSEQ multiplex PCR, and TCRdb holds only the in-frame ones, with some missing. The data hold 160,000 or so clones, with about 90% observed a single time. Input material: blood. The source is a woman in her thirties in good health.

The chain links TRBV7-9 to TRBJ2-7, with TRBD1 matching 7 bases. The ends lost 6 bases at V and 3 bases at J; junction bases unmatched: 5. Germline V gene sequence: CDR1 SEHNR, CDR2 FQNEAQ (reference sequence). The CDR3 loop spans 13 amino acids. As DNA, the CDR3 is TGTGCCAGCAGTCCAGGGGGATACTACGAGCAGTACTTC. This codes for CASSPGGYYEQYF.

The CDR3 sequence is CASRRGSYEQYF. In nucleotides, the CDR3 is TGTGCCAGCAGGAGGGGTTCCTACGAGCAGTACTTC. The chain joins TRBV2 to TRBJ2-7, with D tentatively TRBD1 or TRBD2 (5 bases each). Per germline, CDR1 SNHLY and CDR2 FYNNEI. The germline V and J ends were trimmed by 6 bases and 1 base, with 7 bases remaining between them. This CDR3 has 12 amino acids.

The rearrangement uses TRBV30 and TRBJ1-4; D is ambiguous. Germline loops: CDR1 GTSNPN, CDR2 SVGIG (reference sequence). Trimming took 1 base from V and 0 from J, leaving 6 bases between them. The CDR3 totals 14 residues. CDR3 in amino acids: CAWSDLATNEKLFF. The CDR3 coding sequence is TGTGCCTGGAGTGATCTTGCAACTAATGAAAAACTGTTTTTT.

In DNA, the CDR3 is TGTGCCAGCAGCGCACCAGATCAGCCCCAGCATTTT. Translated, it gives CASSAPDQPQHF. The chain employs TRBV5-4 and TRBJ1-5; D is uncertain. V lost 4 bases and J lost 5, with 7 bases in between. The CDR3 length is 12 residues. Germline assignment: CDR1 SGHNT and CDR2 YYREEE (reference sequence).

This chain connects TRBV6-5 to TRBJ2-5, with 9 bases fitting TRBD1. Looked up from germline, CDR1 is MNHEY and CDR2 is SVGAGI. After removal of 3 bases from V and 1 base from J, the junction contained 3 bases not matched to a gene. The CDR3 contains 15 residues. The CDR3 coding sequence is TGTGCCAGCAGTTATGGGGGACAGGGCCAAGAGACCCAGTACTTC. Translated, it gives CASSYGGQGQETQYF.

This clone came up once. V is TRBV28 and J is TRBJ1-3; D unresolved. V lost 7 bases and J lost 0, with 13 bases in between. The CDR3 has 15 amino acids. Germline assignment: CDR1 MDHEN and CDR2 SYDVKM. This CDR3 reads CASNGRLLSGNTIYF. CDR3 nucleotides: TGTGCCAGCAACGGCAGGTTACTCTCTGGAAACACCATATATTTT.

The chain joins TRBV5-6 to TRBJ2-2; D is perhaps TRBD1 (5 bases). Germline CDR1 and CDR2: SGHDT and YYEEEE. CDR3 length: 14 amino acids. V was shortened by 0 bases and J by 7 bases, with 10 bases between the two germline ends. The CDR3 DNA is TGTGCCAGCAGCTTGGGTGGGGCAAGCGGGGAGCTGTTTTTT. As protein: CASSLGGASGELFF.

This clone came up a few times. This chain links TRBV19 with TRBJ1-1; D not certain. Germline lookup yields CDR1 LNHDA and CDR2 SQIVND (reference sequence). Trimming took off 8 bases at V and 5 bases at J, with 21 bases between the two ends. The CDR3 extends over 15 amino acids. The CDR3: CASLPIGQRTTEAFF. The CDR3 region has the DNA TGTGCCAGTCTACCCATTGGGCAAAGAACAACTGAAGCTTTCTTT.

Remarks on this clone: The same CDR3 is also encoded by other DNA sequences in this sample. The chain carries TRBV6-5 and TRBJ1-1, with 7 bases fitting TRBD1. V shed 5 bases and J 1 base; nucleotides not matched to a gene: 1. This CDR3 has 13 residues. CDR1 MNHEY and CDR2 SVGAGI come from the germline V gene. CDR3 residues: CASSRTGNTEAFF. The CDR3 region has the DNA TGTGCCAGCAGTAGGACAGGGAACACTGAAGCTTTCTTT.

The chain links TRBV21-1 to TRBJ1-5. TRBV21-1 is a pseudogene locus. This CDR3 has 15 residues. CDR3 coding DNA: TGTGCCAGCAGCACCTATTCGGGAAACAATCAGCCCCAGCATTTT. Protein: CASSTYSGNNQPQHF.

V and J are TRBV7-8 and TRBJ1-5; D might be TRBD1 (5 bases). Germline lookup yields CDR1 SGHVS and CDR2 FQNEAQ. V lost 1 base and J 6 bases, leaving 13 bases between the germline ends. This CDR3 is built from 15 residues. This CDR3 reads CASSLVSGFGQPQHF. Here the CDR3 DNA reads TGTGCCAGCAGCTTAGTTTCAGGGTTCGGTCAGCCCCAGCATTTT.

The J gene is TRBJ2-7, the V gene TRBV4-1; perhaps TRBD2 as D (5 bases). The CDR3 totals 15 residues. Germline lookup yields CDR1 MGHRA and CDR2 YSYEKL. Trimming removed 1 base from V and 4 bases from J, with 14 bases in between. Here the CDR3 DNA reads TGCGCCAGCAGCCAAGTCGAGGGAGTCGCTTACGAGCAGTACTTC. Amino acid sequence: CASSQVEGVAYEQYF.

In this sample, this clone turned up once. The rearrangement links TRBV19 to TRBJ1-1; TRBD1 aligns across 8 bases. V shed 5 bases, J shed 2 bases, and the junction held 1 base outside the gene matches. Germline assignment: CDR1 LNHDA and CDR2 SQIVND (reference sequence). There are 13 residues in the CDR3. CDR3 sequence reads: CASSDRGNTEAFF. The CDR3 DNA is TGTGCCAGTAGTGACAGGGGCAACACTGAAGCTTTCTTT.

This clone has more than one count but fewer than ten. The V call is TRBV19, the J call TRBJ1-5; the match to TRBD1 covers 10 bases. The CDR3 runs to 16 residues. Trimming removed 6 bases from V and 4 bases from J; junction bases left unmatched: 9. Germline CDR1 LNHDA, CDR2 SQIVND (reference sequence). The CDR3 is CASRWGDRGPNQPQHF. CDR3 in DNA: TGTGCCAGTAGATGGGGGGACAGGGGCCCAAATCAGCCCCAGCATTTT.

Regarding this clone: The CDR3 does not close with the conserved phenylalanine or tryptophan, likely indicating a read error. The DNA is omitted, as the CDR3 cannot be located on it reliably, and the CDR3 follows TCRdb's listing. Other DNA sequences in the same sample also yield this CDR3. V is TRBV28 and J is TRBJ2-7; TRBD1, the table's D call, lacks a check against the DNA. The germline V gene encodes CDR1 MDHEN and CDR2 SYDVKM. The CDR3 totals 16 residues, both ends included. CDR3 protein: CASSLCEEVRGTGAGG.

The chain links TRBV11-3 to TRBJ2-7, with TRBD1 matching 8 bases. Germline CDR1 SGHNT, CDR2 YENEEA. CDR3 length: 16 residues. J was trimmed by 4 bases and V by 2 bases; bases with no gene match: 10. The CDR3 DNA sequence: TGTGCCAGCAGCTTAATAAGTGGGACAGGACCATACGAGCAGTACTTC. Protein: CASSLISGTGPYEQYF.

This clone was detected only a few times. The chain carries TRBV19 and TRBJ1-5; D remains unclear. The CDR3 spans 15 residues. Trimming shortened V by 5 bases and J by 7 bases, and 18 bases separated the two germline ends. Germline V gene data show CDR1 as LNHDA and CDR2 as SQIVND (reference sequence). CDR3 bases: TGTGCCAGTAGTCTCTCGGACGGGATGAGGCAGCCCCAGCATTTT. Encoded protein: CASSLSDGMRQPQHF.

This chain joins TRBV27 and TRBJ1-6, with D possibly being TRBD1 (5 bases). The ends were cut back, 0 bases at V and 4 bases at J, with 10 bases in the middle. The CDR3 loop spans 16 amino acids. Per the germline V gene, CDR1 is MNHEY and CDR2 is SMNVEV (reference sequence). Here the CDR3 DNA reads TGTGCCAGCAGTTTATCAGGGGTTCCATATAATTCACCCCTCCACTTT. Translation: CASSLSGVPYNSPLHF.

The chain recombines TRBV12-3 or TRBV12-4 with TRBJ2-7, with TRBD1 identical over 7 bases. This CDR3 has 12 residues. Unmatched junction bases numbered 1, after V lost 5 bases and J lost 3 bases. In DNA form, the CDR3 reads TGTGCCAGCAGTGGGGACAGCTACGAGCAGTACTTC. Translating gives CASSGDSYEQYF.

The chain couples TRBV10-3 to TRBJ1-1; tentative D call: TRBD1 (5 bases). Germline V gene lookup returns CDR1 ENHRY and CDR2 SYGVKD. The CDR3 totals 18 residues. Trimming cost V 7 bases and J 2 bases, with 26 bases left between them. The CDR3 spells CAITGGQGGYLKNTEAFF. CDR3 sequence (DNA): TGTGCCATCACGGGTGGGCAGGGAGGTTATCTGAAAAACACTGAAGCTTTCTTT.

The V gene is TRBV6-5, the J gene TRBJ1-3, with no clear D. This CDR3 spans 15 amino acids. Germline CDR1 and CDR2: MNHEY and SVGAGI. V gave up 6 bases and J gave up 0 bases, with 12 bases separating them. The CDR3 region has the DNA TGTGCCAGCAGGCTTAGAGTATTCTCTGGAAACACCATATATTTT. It translates to CASRLRVFSGNTIYF.

Comment on this clone: Different DNA sequences within this sample yield the same CDR3. V is TRBV7-9 and J is TRBJ2-7; tentatively, D is TRBD1 or TRBD2 (6 bases each). Between the trimmed V and J ends, which lost 1 base and 0 bases, there was a span of 10 bases. The germline V gene has CDR1 SEHNR and CDR2 FQNEAQ (reference sequence). CDR3 length: 15 amino acids. The CDR3 nucleotides read TGTGCCAGCAGCTTAGAACAGGGAGGCTCCTACGAGCAGTACTTC. Translating it yields CASSLEQGGSYEQYF.

As regards this clone: Other nucleotide sequences from this sample produce the same CDR3. The chain combines TRBV7-9 with TRBJ1-1; no definite D call. Germline CDR1 SEHNR, CDR2 FQNEAQ (reference sequence). Trimming took 1 base from V and 0 from J, leaving 6 bases between them. The CDR3 spans 14 residues. The CDR3 is CASSLGQMNTEAFF. DNA for the CDR3: TGTGCCAGCAGCTTAGGACAAATGAACACTGAAGCTTTCTTT. Looking up the rest from reference TRBV7-9 and TRBJ1-1 gives the full variable domain: DTGVSQNPRHKITKRGQNVTFRCDPISEHNRLYWYRQTLGQGPEFLTYFQNEAQLEKSRLLSDRFSAERPKGSFSTLEIQRTEQGDSAMYLCASSLGQMNTEAFFGQGTRLTVV.

V is TRBV30 and J is TRBJ1-1, with TRBD1 as a possible D gene (6 bases). Per germline, CDR1 GTSNPN and CDR2 SVGIG (reference sequence). The CDR3 is made up of 12 amino acids. The germline V and J ends were trimmed by 0 bases and 8 bases, with 10 bases remaining between them. The CDR3, as DNA: TGTGCCTGGAGTGTACAGGGTGGGGAAGCTTTCTTT. Its translation: CAWSVQGGEAFF.

The chain uses TRBV6-6 and TRBJ2-7; D perhaps matches TRBD2 (6 bases). CDR3 length equals 12 residues. V dropped 10 bases and J dropped 7 bases, with 17 bases sitting between them. Germline V gene lookup returns CDR1 MNHNY and CDR2 SVGAGI (reference sequence). DNA of the CDR3: TGTGCCACCGGCGGTGGGGCGGGGGAGCAGTACTTC. Translated: CATGGGAGEQYF.

The chain has TRBV15 and TRBJ2-5; D gene uncertain. Trimming shortened V by 0 bases and J by 2 bases, and 10 bases separated the two germline ends. Germline V CDR1 and CDR2: LNHNV, YYDKDF (reference sequence). This CDR3 is 15 amino acids long. DNA for the CDR3: TGTGCCACCAGCAGAGATCCACAGCAACAAGAGACCCAGTACTTC. Translating gives CATSRDPQQQETQYF.

This clone was recorded only once. V usage is TRBV5-4 and J usage is TRBJ2-3, with 9 bases identical to TRBD2. Germline loops: CDR1 SGHNT, CDR2 YYREEE (reference sequence). This CDR3 is built from 17 residues. The J segment lost 2 bases and the V segment lost 2 bases, leaving 9 bases of the junction unmatched. Here the CDR3 DNA reads TGTGCCAGCAGCTTTCCGCCCAGCGGGAGGACCACAGATACGCAGTATTTT. It codes for CASSFPPSGRTTDTQYF.